Listed here are 30 T cell receptor beta chains from one sample, sequenced in a study of T cells after yellow fever vaccination. TCRdb ran MiXCR on the 5' RACE reads and lists one entry per CDR3 protein. The repertoire has hundreds of thousands of distinct CDR3 sequences, about 13% of them found once; the top ten carry over 11%. Sequenced here: PBMCs, sampled on the day of the yellow fever booster vaccination. Every receptor here comes from a man aged 30-40 years who received the YFV17D yellow fever vaccine.

The chain has TRBV9 and TRBJ2-7; TRBD1 might be the D (6 bases). The CDR3 spans 16 residues. The germline V and J ends were trimmed by 3 bases and 2 bases, with 18 bases remaining between them. Germline V lookup: CDR1 SGDLS, CDR2 YYNGEE. The CDR3 protein is CASSDDRGKNPYEQYF. The CDR3 nucleotides read TGTGCCAGCAGCGATGATAGGGGGAAGAATCCCTACGAGCAGTACTTC. Filled out from reference TRBV9 and TRBJ2-7, the complete variable domain reads DSGVTQTPKHLITATGQRVTLRCSPRSGDLSVYWYQQSLDQGLQFLIQYYNGEERAKGNILERFSAQQFPDLHSELNLSSLELGDSALYFCASSDDRGKNPYEQYFGPGTRLTVT.

The chain carries TRBV12-3 or TRBV12-4 and TRBJ1-5, with D hard to call. The ends were cut back, 5 bases at V and 3 bases at J, with 5 bases in the middle. The CDR3 runs 12 residues. CDR3 bases: TGTGCCAGCAGTGAGTACAATCAGCCCCAGCATTTT. It codes for CASSEYNQPQHF.

The chain carries TRBV11-2 and TRBJ1-1; D not certain. This CDR3 spans 15 amino acids. From germline, CDR1 is SGHAT and CDR2 FQNNGV. The ends were cut back, 3 bases at V and 0 bases at J, with 11 bases in the middle. The DNA of the CDR3 is TGTGCCAGCAGCTTCCTCGTGAGAATGAACACTGAAGCTTTCTTT. The encoded protein is CASSFLVRMNTEAFF. The complete variable domain, with remaining parts taken from reference TRBV11-2 and TRBJ1-1, reads EAGVAQSPRYKIIEKRQSVAFWCNPISGHATLYWYQQILGQGPKLLIQFQNNGVVDDSQLPKDRFSAERLKGVDSTLKIQPAKLEDSAVYLCASSFLVRMNTEAFFGQGTRLTVV.

This chain links TRBV6-2 or TRBV6-3 with TRBJ2-7; tentatively, D is TRBD1 or TRBD2 (5 bases each). V lost 5 bases and J 10 bases, leaving 12 bases between the germline ends. The CDR3 length is 11 residues. Germline V lookup: CDR1 MNHEY, CDR2 SVGEGT. The CDR3 region has the DNA TGTGCCAGCAGTCCCGGGACGGCACAGTACTTC. The encoded protein is CASSPGTAQYF.

This clonotype was seen a handful of times. The chain combines TRBV9 with TRBJ2-7; the match to TRBD2 covers 7 bases. This CDR3 comprises 16 residues. Per germline, CDR1 SGDLS and CDR2 YYNGEE. With V trimmed by 0 bases and J by 3 bases, 9 bases remained unmatched. The CDR3 DNA sequence: TGTGCCAGCAGCGTAGCATCTGGACTAGATCTCTACGAGCAGTACTTC. It codes for CASSVASGLDLYEQYF.

The chain is built from TRBV11-2 and TRBJ2-7; 7 bases align to TRBD2. The CDR3 spans 15 residues. CDR1 and CDR2 from the germline V gene are SGHAT and FQNNGV. V was clipped by 1 base and J by 2 bases; unmatched bases: 5. DNA of the CDR3: TGTGCCAGCAGCTTAGGGGCGGGAGTCGCCTACGAGCAGTACTTC. It yields the protein CASSLGAGVAYEQYF.

The rearrangement links TRBV5-5 to TRBJ2-1; possible D gene TRBD1, 6 bases. Trimming took off 2 bases at V and 3 bases at J, with 12 bases between the two ends. CDR3 size: 15 residues. CDR1 and CDR2 (germline): SGHKS, YYEKEE (reference sequence). CDR3 bases: TGTGCCAGCAGCTTTAGATTAGGGGGCTACAATGAGCAGTTCTTC. Its protein product is CASSFRLGGYNEQFF.

This clonotype was recorded at least ten times. The V call is TRBV7-6, the J call TRBJ2-5; D is perhaps TRBD1 or TRBD2 (5 bases each). CDR3 length: 16 residues. V lost 0 bases and J 0 bases, leaving 11 bases between the germline ends. From germline, CDR1 is SGHVS and CDR2 FNYEAQ. The CDR3 nucleotides are TGTGCCAGCAGCTTAGCGACGGGGCCAGACCAAGAGACCCAGTACTTC. Amino acids: CASSLATGPDQETQYF.

The chain joins TRBV7-2 to TRBJ2-7; TRBD2 aligns across 8 bases. Germline CDR1 and CDR2: SGHTA and FQGNSA. V was pared by 1 base and J by 2 bases, with 7 bases of the junction left unmatched. The CDR3 runs to 16 residues. The chain's CDR3 is CASSLGAGAGAYEQYF. In DNA, the CDR3 is TGTGCCAGCAGCTTAGGGGCGGGAGCGGGAGCCTACGAGCAGTACTTC.

A few counts support this clonotype. V gene TRBV6-2 or TRBV6-3 combines with J gene TRBJ2-1; perhaps TRBD1 as D (5 bases). From germline, CDR1 is MNHEY and CDR2 SVGEGT. V dropped 2 bases and J dropped 3 bases, with 8 bases sitting between them. This CDR3 is built from 14 residues. CDR3 protein: CASSYSTGYNEQFF. Written as DNA, the CDR3 is TGTGCCAGCAGTTACAGCACAGGCTACAATGAGCAGTTCTTC.

The V gene is TRBV2, the J gene TRBJ2-5; unclear D gene. This CDR3 spans 14 amino acids. Germline CDR1 and CDR2: SNHLY and FYNNEI. Between the trimmed V and J ends, which lost 3 bases and 1 base, there was a span of 9 bases. The CDR3 is CASSDTRSQETQYF. In DNA, the CDR3 is TGTGCCAGCAGTGATACACGGAGCCAAGAGACCCAGTACTTC.

This clonotype showed up just a few times. This rearrangement joins TRBV11-2 to TRBJ2-1; D possibly corresponds to TRBD2 (7 bases). CDR3 length equals 16 residues. V lost 4 bases and J lost 7, with 20 bases in between. CDR1 SGHAT and CDR2 FQNNGV come from the germline V gene. The DNA for the CDR3 is TGTGCCAGCAGCTCCCATTCGGGGGGCAAGGAAAATGAGCAGTTCTTC. Protein product: CASSSHSGGKENEQFF.

A note on this clonotype: At one end, the junction sequence differs from germline, possibly due to a read error. The chain joins TRBV28 to TRBJ2-7; 9 nucleotides match TRBD2. Germline lookup yields CDR1 MDHEN and CDR2 SYDVKM. This CDR3 comprises 14 residues. This chain's CDR3 is CASRVAGVRDEPYF. Written as DNA, the CDR3 is TGTGCCAGCAGGGTAGCGGGAGTACGGGACGAGCCGTACTTC.

This chain uses TRBV7-6 with TRBJ1-1; D remains unclear. This CDR3 spans 13 amino acids. Germline lookup yields CDR1 SGHVS and CDR2 FNYEAQ. Trimming removed 0 bases at V and 7 bases at J, with 9 bases between. CDR3 coding DNA: TGTGCCAGCAGCTTAGCGAATCACCTTGAAGCTTTCTTT. This encodes CASSLANHLEAFF.

The chain carries TRBV29-1 and TRBJ2-1; the D gene is possibly TRBD1 (5 bases). The V gene lost 2 bases and the J gene lost 0 bases, with 14 bases spanning the gap. Per germline, CDR1 SQVTM and CDR2 ANQGSEA. This CDR3 has 16 amino acids. This chain's CDR3 is CSVESGNPSSYNEQFF. The CDR3 DNA sequence: TGCAGCGTTGAATCAGGGAACCCTAGCTCCTACAATGAGCAGTTCTTC.

There are a few counts of this clonotype. The chain links TRBV20-1 to TRBJ2-5; TRBD2 is a possible D gene (6 bases). This CDR3 contains 14 residues. V was pared by 0 bases and J by 3 bases, with 11 bases between. The germline CDR1 and CDR2 sequences are DFQATT and SNEGSKA (reference sequence). DNA of the CDR3: TGCAGTGCTAGAGACGGGACGGGGGAAGAGACCCAGTACTTC. Translation: CSARDGTGEETQYF.

The chain links TRBV7-9 to TRBJ2-4, with 10 nucleotides matching TRBD2. CDR1 and CDR2 (germline): SEHNR, FQNEAQ (reference sequence). CDR3 length: 17 amino acids. Trimming took 1 base from V and 6 from J; bases not matched to a gene: 9. CDR3 sequence: CASSLGLAGERRNIQYF. CDR3 bases: TGTGCCAGCAGCTTAGGCCTAGCGGGAGAGAGAAGAAACATTCAGTACTTC. The variable domain in full, completed from reference TRBV7-9 and TRBJ2-4, reads DTGVSQNPRHKITKRGQNVTFRCDPISEHNRLYWYRQTLGQGPEFLTYFQNEAQLEKSRLLSDRFSAERPKGSFSTLEIQRTEQGDSAMYLCASSLGLAGERRNIQYFGAGTRLSVL.

This clonotype has just a few counts. The chain links TRBV20-1 to TRBJ2-7, with D perhaps TRBD2 (5 bases). Germline V gene data show CDR1 as DFQATT and CDR2 as SNEGSKA (reference sequence). CDR3 length: 13 residues. Deletions cut 3 bases from V and 1 base from J, with 10 bases between. CDR3 residues: CSASPGLSYEQYF. The CDR3 nucleotides read TGCAGTGCTAGCCCAGGACTGTCCTACGAGCAGTACTTC.

The gene calls are TRBV5-1 and TRBJ2-2; 7 bases agree with TRBD2. CDR1 is SGHRS, CDR2 YFSETQ, per germline. After removal of 4 bases from V and 3 bases from J, the junction contained 3 bases not matched to a gene. The CDR3 runs 14 residues. CDR3 in DNA: TGCGCCAGCAGCAACGGGAGGTACACCGGGGAGCTGTTTTTT. The encoded protein is CASSNGRYTGELFF. The full variable domain, with the rest looked up from reference TRBV5-1 and TRBJ2-2, is KAGVTQTPRYLIKTRGQQVTLSCSPISGHRSVSWYQQTPGQGLQFLFEYFSETQRNKGNFPGRFSGRQFSNSRSEMNVSTLELGDSALYLCASSNGRYTGELFFGEGSRLTVL.

This clonotype was observed a few times. This chain uses TRBV6-5 with TRBJ2-5; D may match TRBD1 or TRBD2 (6 bases each). The CDR3 spans 13 residues. V lost 4 bases, J lost 6 bases, and 12 bases lay in between. Per the germline V gene, CDR1 is MNHEY and CDR2 is SVGAGI. The CDR3 nucleotides are TGTGCCAGCAGTTTAGGGGGGACCCAGACCCAGTACTTC. This sequence encodes CASSLGGTQTQYF.

The rearrangement links TRBV28 to TRBJ1-5; D is undetermined. This CDR3 region has 10 residues. CDR1 and CDR2 (germline): MDHEN, SYDVKM. The CDR3 is CGVSNQPQHF. The CDR3 DNA reads TGTGGGGTCAGCAATCAGCCCCAGCATTTT.

The genes are TRBV7-2 and TRBJ2-2; no clear D. The CDR3 is made up of 14 amino acids. Germline V gene data show CDR1 as SGHTA and CDR2 as FQGNSA. V lost 0 bases and J lost 4, with 6 bases in between. CDR3 region: CASSLASGTGELFF. For the CDR3, the DNA is TGTGCCAGCAGCTTAGCGTCCGGCACCGGGGAGCTGTTTTTT.

This clonotype was counted between two and nine times. The chain uses TRBV7-2 and TRBJ2-7, with 9 positions matching TRBD1. The V segment lost 4 bases and the J segment 4 bases; nucleotides outside the gene matches: 5. The CDR3 is 14 residues long. Germline V gene lookup returns CDR1 SGHTA and CDR2 FQGNSA. This CDR3 is CASSSRTGVYEQYF. The CDR3, as DNA: TGTGCCAGCAGCTCCCGGACAGGGGTATACGAGCAGTACTTC.

The V and J genes are TRBV29-1 and TRBJ2-5, with D perhaps matching TRBD1 or TRBD2 (5 bases each). V gave up 7 bases and J gave up 5 bases, with 14 bases separating them. This CDR3 has 12 amino acids. Germline CDR1 SQVTM, CDR2 ANQGSEA. Here the CDR3 reads CSGGRGEETQYF. In DNA, the CDR3 is TGCAGCGGGGGACGGGGAGAGGAGACCCAGTACTTC. The entire variable domain, with the rest obtained from reference TRBV29-1 and TRBJ2-5, is as follows: SAVISQKPSRDICQRGTSLTIQCQVDSQVTMMFWYRQQPGQSLTLIATANQGSEATYESGFVIDKFPISRPNLTFSTLTVSNMSPEDSSIYLCSGGRGEETQYFGPGTRLLVL.

The chain has TRBV20-1 and TRBJ1-1, with D unresolved. The germline V gene has CDR1 DFQATT and CDR2 SNEGSKA (reference sequence). V lost 0 bases, J lost 7 bases, and 18 bases lay in between. There are 15 residues in the CDR3. CDR3 bases: TGCAGTGCTAGAGATGGTTCGAGGAACTACTATGAAGCTTTCTTT. This translates into CSARDGSRNYYEAFF.

The genes are TRBV30 and TRBJ1-2; D unclear. There are 11 residues in the CDR3. V lost 2 bases to trimming and J lost 5 bases, with 6 bases between them. Germline loops: CDR1 GTSNPN, CDR2 SVGIG (reference sequence). The CDR3: CAWSLGYGYTF. The CDR3 region has the DNA TGTGCCTGGAGTTTAGGTTATGGCTACACCTTC.

This clonotype was recorded a few times. This chain connects TRBV5-6 to TRBJ2-7, with TRBD2 as a possible D gene (5 bases). This CDR3 comprises 14 residues. Germline V CDR1 and CDR2: SGHDT, YYEEEE. Trimming left V 2 bases short and J 2 bases short, with 11 bases between. CDR3 in DNA: TGTGCCAGCAGCTTAGACTACGGACCCTACGAGCAGTACTTC. It translates to CASSLDYGPYEQYF.

This clonotype was counted a few times. The rearrangement uses TRBV28 and TRBJ1-2, with no clear D. V was shortened by 4 bases and J by 0 bases, with 12 bases between the two germline ends. Germline CDR1 reads MDHEN; CDR2 reads SYDVKM. CDR3 length: 15 residues. CDR3 bases: TGTGCCAGCAGTTGGATAACGGGAGCTAACTATGGCTACACCTTC. Translating it yields CASSWITGANYGYTF.

The genes are TRBV20-1 and TRBJ1-1; possible D gene TRBD1, 5 bases. Germline CDR1 reads DFQATT; CDR2 reads SNEGSKA (reference sequence). V lost 2 bases and J lost 3, with 7 bases in between. The CDR3 is made up of 12 amino acids. The CDR3 sequence is CSARQGDTEAFF. The DNA of the CDR3 is TGCAGTGCTAGACAGGGAGACACTGAAGCTTTCTTT.

This sequence joins TRBV30 and TRBJ1-2; D unresolved. Trimming stripped 2 bases from V and 2 bases from J, with 9 bases between. Germline loops: CDR1 GTSNPN, CDR2 SVGIG (reference sequence). There are 13 residues in the CDR3. The CDR3 region has the DNA TGTGCCTGGAGTTCGCTCAGAAACTATGGCTACACCTTC. Translating it yields CAWSSLRNYGYTF.